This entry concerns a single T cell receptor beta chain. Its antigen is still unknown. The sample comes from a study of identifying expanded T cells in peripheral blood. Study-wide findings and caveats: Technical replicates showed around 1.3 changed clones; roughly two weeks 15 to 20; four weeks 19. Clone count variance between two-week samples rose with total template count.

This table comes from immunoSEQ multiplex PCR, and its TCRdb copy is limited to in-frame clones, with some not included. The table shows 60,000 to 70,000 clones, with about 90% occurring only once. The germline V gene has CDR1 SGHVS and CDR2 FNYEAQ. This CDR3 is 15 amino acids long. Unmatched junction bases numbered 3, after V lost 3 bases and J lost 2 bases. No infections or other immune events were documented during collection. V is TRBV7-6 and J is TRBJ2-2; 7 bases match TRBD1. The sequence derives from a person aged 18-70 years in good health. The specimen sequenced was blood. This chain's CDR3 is CASSLGQLNTGELFF. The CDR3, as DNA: TGTGCCAGCAGCTTGGGACAGCTTAACACCGGGGAGCTGTTTTTT.